The rows below give T cell receptor beta chains drawn from one sample of a study of blood T cell repertoires in COVID-19. Sequencing was performed with immunoSEQ multiplex PCR; in TCRdb, only in-frame clones are kept and a portion is missing. Among about 220,000 clones listed, 80% to 85% were seen once. The sequenced sample was peripheral blood. The receptors were sampled from a woman aged 60-75 years who had recovered from COVID-19. The CDR3 runs from the conserved cysteine through the conserved F or W. The D gene is left open where the match is weak. Clone size is given for some rows only: seen once, a few or many times, or a class if the clone is expanded.

TRBV5-1,few,TRBJ2-5,NA,TGCGCCAGCAGCTTGGGGCAGCAAGAGACCCAGTACTTC,CASSLGQQETQYF
TRBV7-9,NA,TRBJ2-3,TRBD1,TGTGCCAGCAGCTTAGACGGGACAGGGGGCACAGATACGCAGTATTTT,CASSLDGTGGTDTQYF
TRBV6-5,NA,TRBJ1-6,TRBD1,TGTGCCAGCAGTATCACAGGGGGGGATAATTCACCCCTCCACTTT,CASSITGGDNSPLHF
TRBV18,NA,TRBJ1-4,TRBD1,TGTGCCAGCTCACCAAACGGACAGGCTAATGAAAAACTGTTTTTT,CASSPNGQANEKLFF
TRBV9,NA,TRBJ2-7,TRBD2,TGTGCCAGCAGCGTAGGCAGCGGGGGGGCGTCCAACGAGCAGTACTTC,CASSVGSGGASNEQYF
TRBV5-1,NA,TRBJ1-1,TRBD1,TGCGCCAGCAGCTTGGTGGGGGACAGTGAAGCTTTCTTT,CASSLVGDSEAFF
TRBV29-1,NA,TRBJ1-4,TRBD1,TGCAGCGTTAGTCCGGGACAGGGATTCGCTGAAAAACTGTTTTTT,CSVSPGQGFAEKLFF
TRBV19,NA,TRBJ1-4,TRBD1,TGTGCCAGTAGGGACAGGGATTTAGAAAAACTGTTTTTT,CASRDRDLEKLFF
TRBV7-9,NA,TRBJ1-5,NA,TGTGCCAGCAGCTTGCAGGGGCAGGAGCCCCAGCATTTT,CASSLQGQEPQHF
TRBV2,NA,TRBJ2-7,NA,TGTGCCAGCAGTCCGGAGGGGATCCCCCACGAGCAGTACTTC,CASSPEGIPHEQYF
TRBV7-9,NA,TRBJ2-1,TRBD1,TGTGCCAGCAGCTATAGAACAGGGGGATCCTACAATGAGCAGTTCTTC,CASSYRTGGSYNEQFF
TRBV5-4,NA,TRBJ1-1,NA,TGTGCCAGCAGCTTACCAGGGGACACTGAAGCTTTCTTT,CASSLPGDTEAFF
TRBV18,NA,TRBJ2-4,NA,TGTGCCAGCTCACCGGGGGGGCCGGAGCCCAAAAACATTCAGTACTTC,CASSPGGPEPKNIQYF
TRBV6-6,few,TRBJ1-5,NA,TGTGCCAGCAGTCCCGGCCGCACAGGGAGCCAGCCCCAGCATTTT,CASSPGRTGSQPQHF
TRBV18,NA,TRBJ1-1,TRBD1,TGTGCCAGCTCAGACAGGGGAGTGAGTGAAGCTTTCTTT,CASSDRGVSEAFF
TRBV11-3,NA,TRBJ2-1,TRBD2,TGTGCCAGCAGCCATACCGGGGCTAGCGGGGGCCCCAACAATGAGCAGTTCTTC,CASSHTGASGGPNNEQFF
TRBV27,NA,TRBJ2-3,TRBD1,TGTGCCAGCAGTCCCCCAATCCCGGACAGGGGACGCACAGATACGCAGTATTTT,CASSPPIPDRGRTDTQYF
TRBV12-5,NA,TRBJ1-4,NA,TGTGCTAGTGGTTTGGGGACAGTTGCAACTAATGAAAAACTGTTTTTT,CASGLGTVATNEKLFF
TRBV27,once,TRBJ2-7,TRBD1,TGTGCCAGCAAACCGGGACAGGGAACGATCGAGCAGTACTTC,CASKPGQGTIEQYF
TRBV12-2,NA,TRBJ2-5,NA,TGTGCAAGTCCACCGACTAGCGGGGGGGAGTACCAAGAGACCCAGTACTTC,CASPPTSGGEYQETQYF
TRBV9,few,TRBJ1-1,NA,TGTGCCAGCAGCCGCGGGAACCTGAACACTGAAGCTTTCTTT,CASSRGNLNTEAFF
TRBV13,NA,TRBJ2-4,NA,TGTGCCAGCAGCTCAAGACTAGAAGGCAACATTCAGTACTTC,CASSSRLEGNIQYF
TRBV5-1,NA,TRBJ1-2,NA,TGCGCCAGCAGCTTGGGCGCAGGGGCTCCCGCCTATGGCTACACCTTC,CASSLGAGAPAYGYTF
TRBV5-5,NA,TRBJ1-2,NA,TGTGCCAGCAGCTTGATCTATCGGGTTAGCGGCTACACCTTC,CASSLIYRVSGYTF
TRBV2,NA,TRBJ1-2,NA,TGTGCCAGCAGTGATAGTCTCGCCGCGGGCTACACCTTC,CASSDSLAAGYTF
TRBV6-5,NA,TRBJ1-1,NA,TGTGCCAGCACCACAGGGAACACTGAAGCTTTCTTT,CASTTGNTEAFF
TRBV7-2,NA,TRBJ2-1,NA,TGTGCCAGCAGCACTCAGGGACTTCACTACAATGAGCAGTTCTTC,CASSTQGLHYNEQFF
TRBV18,NA,TRBJ2-1,NA,TGTGCCAGCTCTATGGCGGCGGGGCTCGTTGAGCAGTTCTTC,CASSMAAGLVEQFF